These 5 T cell receptor beta chains came from one sample sequenced in a study of OX40 agonist ivuxolimab in advanced cancers. The library was prepared using the immunoSEQ multiplex PCR assay. Drawn from immuneACCESS, this table holds only the in-frame rearrangements with V and J called that TCRdb kept. Clones are partly lost; checked studies trace under half to an unresolved V gene and leave the rest unexplained. This sample gives around 97,000 clones in total; around 80% of them show up just once. The ten largest clones capture less than 6% of the sample. Specimen: CD4+ or CD8+ T cells sorted from blood, collected in a trial of the OX40 agonist ivuxolimab. The receptors derive from an adult with an advanced solid tumor such as melanoma, head and neck, liver or kidney cancer.

This rearrangement joins TRBV6-5 to TRBJ1-6; tentatively, D is TRBD1 (5 bases). Per germline, CDR1 MNHEY and CDR2 SVGAGI. The ends were cut back, 0 bases at V and 10 bases at J, with 16 bases in the middle. There are 16 residues in the CDR3. The CDR3 nucleotides are TGTGCCAGCAGTTACTCGTACCCAGGGATCATGTCACCCCTCCACTTT. It translates to CASSYSYPGIMSPLHF.

The chain uses TRBV4-1 and TRBJ2-3, with 10 bases lining up with TRBD1. Germline-derived CDR1 and CDR2 are MGHRA and YSYEKL. J gave up 4 bases and V 0 bases, and 4 bases lay outside the gene matches. The CDR3 is 16 amino acids. The CDR3 nucleotides read TGCGCCAGCAGCCAAGATGCGGGACAGGGGTCAGATACGCAGTATTTT. It yields the protein CASSQDAGQGSDTQYF.

The chain combines TRBV5-1 with TRBJ2-6; D call uncertain. V was pared by 0 bases and J by 0 bases, with 4 bases between. The CDR3 length is 15 residues. Germline CDR1 SGHRS, CDR2 YFSETQ. CDR3 nucleotides: TGCGCCAGCAGCTTGGGCCGCTCTGGGGCCAACGTCCTGACTTTC. Amino acids: CASSLGRSGANVLTF.

J is TRBJ2-3 and V is TRBV5-1, with D maybe TRBD1 (6 bases). Germline V gene sequence: CDR1 SGHRS, CDR2 YFSETQ. V lost 3 bases and J 6 bases, leaving 11 bases between the germline ends. This CDR3 region has 13 residues. CDR3 sequence (DNA): TGCGCCAGCAGCTCACAGGGTTCGGATACGCAGTATTTT. It is translated as CASSSQGSDTQYF.

The chain is built from TRBV19 and TRBJ1-1; 10 nucleotides agree with TRBD1. The length of the CDR3 is 16 residues. CDR1 LNHDA and CDR2 SQIVND come from the germline V gene (reference sequence). V shed 7 bases, J shed 4 bases, and the junction held 12 bases outside the gene matches. Here the CDR3 DNA reads TGTGCCAGTATGGCGGGGACAGGGGTCGGCGGCACTGAAGCTTTCTTT. Protein product: CASMAGTGVGGTEAFF.